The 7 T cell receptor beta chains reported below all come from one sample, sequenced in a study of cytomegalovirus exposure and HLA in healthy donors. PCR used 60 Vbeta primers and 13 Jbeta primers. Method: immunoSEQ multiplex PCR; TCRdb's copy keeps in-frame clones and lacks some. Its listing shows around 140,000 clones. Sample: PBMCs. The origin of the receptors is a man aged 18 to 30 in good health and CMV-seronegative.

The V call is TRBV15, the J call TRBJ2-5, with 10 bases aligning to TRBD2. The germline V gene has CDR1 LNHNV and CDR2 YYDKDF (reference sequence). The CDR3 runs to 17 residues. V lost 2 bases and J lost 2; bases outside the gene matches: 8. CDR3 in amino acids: CATSRPGLAASQETQYF. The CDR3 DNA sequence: TGTGCCACCAGCAGACCCGGACTAGCGGCCTCTCAAGAGACCCAGTACTTC.

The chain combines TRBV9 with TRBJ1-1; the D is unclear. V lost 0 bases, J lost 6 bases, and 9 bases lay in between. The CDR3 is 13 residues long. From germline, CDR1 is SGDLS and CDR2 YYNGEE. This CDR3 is CASSVVEGAEAFF. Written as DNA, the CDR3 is TGTGCCAGCAGCGTAGTGGAAGGAGCTGAAGCTTTCTTT.

The CDR3 coding sequence is TGCGCCAGCAGCTTTGAACTAAGTGAGTTCAATGAGCAGTTCTTC. Its translation is CASSFELSEFNEQFF. V gene TRBV5-1 combines with J gene TRBJ2-1; D gene ambiguous. V dropped 2 bases and J dropped 6 bases, with 15 bases sitting between them. The CDR3 extends over 15 amino acids. Germline V gene lookup returns CDR1 SGHRS and CDR2 YFSETQ. The variable domain in full, completed from reference TRBV5-1 and TRBJ2-1, reads KAGVTQTPRYLIKTRGQQVTLSCSPISGHRSVSWYQQTPGQGLQFLFEYFSETQRNKGNFPGRFSGRQFSNSRSEMNVSTLELGDSALYLCASSFELSEFNEQFFGPGTRLTVL.

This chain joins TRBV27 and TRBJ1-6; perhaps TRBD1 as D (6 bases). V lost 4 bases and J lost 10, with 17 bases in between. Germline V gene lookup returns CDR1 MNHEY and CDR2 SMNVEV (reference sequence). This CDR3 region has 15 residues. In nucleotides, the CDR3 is TGTGCCAGCAGTTCCGGACCGGGGGGCAAATCACCCCTCCACTTT. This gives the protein CASSSGPGGKSPLHF.

The chain's CDR3 is CASSQLSSETQYF. The CDR3 nucleotides are TGTGCCAGCAGCCAACTCTCATCAGAGACCCAGTACTTC. The V gene is TRBV11-2, the J gene TRBJ2-5; D uncertain. V lost 5 bases and J lost 4, with 11 bases in between. In germline, CDR1 is SGHAT, CDR2 FQNNGV. This CDR3 has 13 residues. Variable domain in full (rest from reference TRBV11-2 and TRBJ2-5): EAGVAQSPRYKIIEKRQSVAFWCNPISGHATLYWYQQILGQGPKLLIQFQNNGVVDDSQLPKDRFSAERLKGVDSTLKIQPAKLEDSAVYLCASSQLSSETQYFGPGTRLLVL.

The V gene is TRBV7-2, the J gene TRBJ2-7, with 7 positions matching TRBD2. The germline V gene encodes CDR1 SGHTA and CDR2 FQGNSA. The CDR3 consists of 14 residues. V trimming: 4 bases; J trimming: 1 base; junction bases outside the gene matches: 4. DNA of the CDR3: TGTGCCAGCAGCTCCCGCGGGGGATCCTACGAGCAGTACTTC. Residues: CASSSRGGSYEQYF.

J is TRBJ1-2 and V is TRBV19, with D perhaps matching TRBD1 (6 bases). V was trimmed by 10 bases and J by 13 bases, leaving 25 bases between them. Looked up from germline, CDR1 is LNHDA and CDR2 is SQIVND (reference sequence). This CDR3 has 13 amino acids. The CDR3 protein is CATSLQGTSRLTF. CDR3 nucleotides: TGTGCCACCTCTTTACAGGGAACCTCTCGGCTCACCTTC.